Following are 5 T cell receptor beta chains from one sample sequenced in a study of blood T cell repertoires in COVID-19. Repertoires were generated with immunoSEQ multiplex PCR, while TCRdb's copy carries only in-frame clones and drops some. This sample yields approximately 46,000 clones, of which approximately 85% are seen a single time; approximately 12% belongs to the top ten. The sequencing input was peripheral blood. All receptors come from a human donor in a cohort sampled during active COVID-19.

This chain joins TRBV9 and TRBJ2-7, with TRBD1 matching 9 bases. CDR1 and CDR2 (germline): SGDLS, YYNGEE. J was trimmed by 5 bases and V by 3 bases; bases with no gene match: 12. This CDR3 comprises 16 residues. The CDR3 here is CASSAPSDRGGHEQYF. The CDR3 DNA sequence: TGTGCCAGCAGCGCTCCCTCGGACAGGGGAGGCCACGAGCAGTACTTC.

CDR3 region: CASSTWTGGIRIVNTGELFF. Here the CDR3 DNA reads TGCGCCAGCAGTACCTGGACAGGGGGTATTCGGATAGTGAACACCGGGGAGCTGTTTTTT. The gene calls are TRBV23-1 and TRBJ2-2; 10 bases map to TRBD1. TRBV23-1 is given ORF status, its function remaining uncertain. The CDR3 consists of 20 residues. Trimming removed 5 bases from V and 1 base from J; junction bases left unmatched: 16.

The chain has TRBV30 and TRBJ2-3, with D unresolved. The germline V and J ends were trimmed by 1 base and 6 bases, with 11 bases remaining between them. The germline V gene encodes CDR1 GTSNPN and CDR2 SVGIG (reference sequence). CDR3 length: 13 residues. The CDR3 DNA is TGTGCCTGGAGTGGCATCACGAGGGATACGCAGTATTTT. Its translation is CAWSGITRDTQYF. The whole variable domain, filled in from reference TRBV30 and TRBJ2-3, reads SQTIHQWPATLVQPVGSPLSLECTVEGTSNPNLYWYRQAAGRGLQLLFYSVGIGQISSEVPQNLSASRPQDRQFILSSKKLLLSDSGFYLCAWSGITRDTQYFGPGTRLTVL.

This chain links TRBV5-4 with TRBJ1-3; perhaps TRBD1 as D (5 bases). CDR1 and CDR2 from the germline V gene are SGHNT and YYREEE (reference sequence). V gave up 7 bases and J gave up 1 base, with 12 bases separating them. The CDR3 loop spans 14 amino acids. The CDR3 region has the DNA TGTGCCAGCCGAGCCAGGGCATCTGGAAACACCATATATTTT. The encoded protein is CASRARASGNTIYF.

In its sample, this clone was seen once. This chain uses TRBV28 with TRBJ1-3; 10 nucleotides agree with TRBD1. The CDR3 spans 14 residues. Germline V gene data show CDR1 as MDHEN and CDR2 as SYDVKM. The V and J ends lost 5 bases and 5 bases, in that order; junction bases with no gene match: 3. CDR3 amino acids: CASSRQGARNTIYF. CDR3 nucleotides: TGTGCCAGCAGTCGACAGGGGGCTAGAAACACCATATATTTT.